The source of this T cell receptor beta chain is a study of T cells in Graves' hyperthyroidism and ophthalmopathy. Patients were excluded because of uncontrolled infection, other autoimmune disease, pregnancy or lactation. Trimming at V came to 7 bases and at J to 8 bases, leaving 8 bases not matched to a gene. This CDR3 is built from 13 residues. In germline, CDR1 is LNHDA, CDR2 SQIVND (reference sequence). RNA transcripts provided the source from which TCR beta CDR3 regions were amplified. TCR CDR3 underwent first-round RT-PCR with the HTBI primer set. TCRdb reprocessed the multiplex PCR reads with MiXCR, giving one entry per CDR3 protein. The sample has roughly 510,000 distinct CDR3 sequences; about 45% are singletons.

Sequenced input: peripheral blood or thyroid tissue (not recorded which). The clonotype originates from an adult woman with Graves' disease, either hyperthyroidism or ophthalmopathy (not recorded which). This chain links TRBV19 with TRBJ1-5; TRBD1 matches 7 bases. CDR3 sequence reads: CASTRDSQEPQHF. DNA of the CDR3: TGTGCCAGTACCCGGGACAGCCAGGAGCCCCAGCATTTT.